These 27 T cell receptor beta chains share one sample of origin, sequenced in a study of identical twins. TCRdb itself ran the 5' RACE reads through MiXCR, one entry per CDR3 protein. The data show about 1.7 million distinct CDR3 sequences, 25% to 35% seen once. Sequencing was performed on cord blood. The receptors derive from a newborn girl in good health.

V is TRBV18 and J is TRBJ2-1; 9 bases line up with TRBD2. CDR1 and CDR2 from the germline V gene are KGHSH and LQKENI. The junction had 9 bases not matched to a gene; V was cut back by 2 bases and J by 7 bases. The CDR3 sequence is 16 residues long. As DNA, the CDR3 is TGTGCCAGCTCACCAGAACTAGCGGGCCTCGGGAATGAGCAGTTCTTC. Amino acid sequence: CASSPELAGLGNEQFF.

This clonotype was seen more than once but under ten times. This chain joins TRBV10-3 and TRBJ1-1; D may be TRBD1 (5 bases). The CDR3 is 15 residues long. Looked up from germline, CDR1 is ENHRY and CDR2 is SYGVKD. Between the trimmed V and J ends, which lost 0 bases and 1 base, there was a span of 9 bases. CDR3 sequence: CAISESGRTNTEAFF. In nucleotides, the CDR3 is TGTGCCATCAGTGAGTCGGGACGGACGAACACTGAAGCTTTCTTT.

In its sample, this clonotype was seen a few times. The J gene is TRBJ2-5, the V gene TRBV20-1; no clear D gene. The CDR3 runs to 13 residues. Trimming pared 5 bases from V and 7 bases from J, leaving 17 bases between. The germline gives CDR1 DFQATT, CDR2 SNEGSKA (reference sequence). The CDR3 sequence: CSAQPSFRATQYF. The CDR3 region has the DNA TGCAGTGCTCAACCTAGTTTTCGGGCGACCCAGTACTTC.

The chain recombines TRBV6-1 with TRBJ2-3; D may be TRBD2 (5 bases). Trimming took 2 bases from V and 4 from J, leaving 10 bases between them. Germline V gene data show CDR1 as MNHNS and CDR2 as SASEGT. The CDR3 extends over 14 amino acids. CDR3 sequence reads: CASSEQLDPDTQYF. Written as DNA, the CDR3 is TGTGCCAGCAGTGAACAACTAGACCCAGATACGCAGTATTTT.

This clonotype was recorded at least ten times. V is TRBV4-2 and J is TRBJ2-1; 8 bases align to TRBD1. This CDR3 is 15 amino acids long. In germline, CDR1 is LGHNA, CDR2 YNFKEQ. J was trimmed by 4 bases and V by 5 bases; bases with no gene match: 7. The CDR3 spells CASSVDRGGYNEQFF. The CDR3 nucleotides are TGTGCCAGCAGCGTCGACAGGGGTGGGTACAATGAGCAGTTCTTC.

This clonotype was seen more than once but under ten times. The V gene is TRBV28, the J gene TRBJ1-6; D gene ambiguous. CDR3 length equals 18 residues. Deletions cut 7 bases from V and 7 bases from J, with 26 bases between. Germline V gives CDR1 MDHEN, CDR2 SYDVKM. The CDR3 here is CASMWRTGSYTKNSPLHF. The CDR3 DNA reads TGTGCCAGCATGTGGCGGACGGGCAGCTATACTAAAAATTCACCCCTCCACTTT.

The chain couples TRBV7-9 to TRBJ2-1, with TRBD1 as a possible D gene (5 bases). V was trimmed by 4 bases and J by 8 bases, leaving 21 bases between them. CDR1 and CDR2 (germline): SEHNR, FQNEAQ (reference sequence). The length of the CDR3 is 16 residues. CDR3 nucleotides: TGTGCCAGCAGCTCGCCGGGCAGGGCCTTTTCATATGAGCAGTTCTTC. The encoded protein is CASSSPGRAFSYEQFF.

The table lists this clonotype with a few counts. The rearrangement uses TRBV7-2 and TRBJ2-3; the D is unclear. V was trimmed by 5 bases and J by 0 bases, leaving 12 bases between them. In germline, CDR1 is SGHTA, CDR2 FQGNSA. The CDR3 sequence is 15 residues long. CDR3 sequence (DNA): TGTGCCAGCAGCCGGAGCCGACATAGCACAGATACGCAGTATTTT. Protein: CASSRSRHSTDTQYF.

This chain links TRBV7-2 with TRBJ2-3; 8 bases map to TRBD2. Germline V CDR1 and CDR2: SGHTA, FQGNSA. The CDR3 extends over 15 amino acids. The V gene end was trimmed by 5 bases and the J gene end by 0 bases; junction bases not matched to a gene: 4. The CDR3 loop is CASSVRGASTDTQYF. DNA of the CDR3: TGTGCCAGCAGCGTGCGGGGGGCTAGCACAGATACGCAGTATTTT.

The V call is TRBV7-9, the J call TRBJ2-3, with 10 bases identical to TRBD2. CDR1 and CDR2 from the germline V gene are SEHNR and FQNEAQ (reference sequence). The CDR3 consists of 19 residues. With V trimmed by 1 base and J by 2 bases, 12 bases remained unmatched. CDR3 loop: CASSLGMGLAPYNTDTQYF. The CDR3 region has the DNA TGTGCCAGCAGCTTAGGGATGGGACTAGCGCCATACAACACAGATACGCAGTATTTT. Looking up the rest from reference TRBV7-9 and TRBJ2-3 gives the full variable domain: DTGVSQNPRHKITKRGQNVTFRCDPISEHNRLYWYRQTLGQGPEFLTYFQNEAQLEKSRLLSDRFSAERPKGSFSTLEIQRTEQGDSAMYLCASSLGMGLAPYNTDTQYFGPGTRLTVL.

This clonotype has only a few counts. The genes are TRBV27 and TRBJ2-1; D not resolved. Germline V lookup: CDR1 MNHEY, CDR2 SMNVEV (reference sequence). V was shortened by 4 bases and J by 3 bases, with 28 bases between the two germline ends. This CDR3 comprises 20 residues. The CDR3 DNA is TGTGCCAGCAGTTCCACGCCGCACGTTCGATTCGGCGATCTCTACAATGAGCAGTTCTTC. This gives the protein CASSSTPHVRFGDLYNEQFF.

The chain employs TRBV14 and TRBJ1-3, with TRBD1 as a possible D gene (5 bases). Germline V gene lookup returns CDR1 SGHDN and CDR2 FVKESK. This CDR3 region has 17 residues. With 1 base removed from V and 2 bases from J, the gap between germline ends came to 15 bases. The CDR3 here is CASSQVGGLYPGNTIYF. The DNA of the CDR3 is TGTGCCAGCAGCCAAGTCGGGGGACTTTATCCTGGAAACACCATATATTTT.

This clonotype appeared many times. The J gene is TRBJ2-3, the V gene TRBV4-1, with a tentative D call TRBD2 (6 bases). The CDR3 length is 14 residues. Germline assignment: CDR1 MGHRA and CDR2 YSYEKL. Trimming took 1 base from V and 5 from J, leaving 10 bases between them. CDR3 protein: CASSQVGRGDTQYF. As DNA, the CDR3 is TGCGCCAGCAGCCAAGTGGGGCGGGGAGATACGCAGTATTTT.

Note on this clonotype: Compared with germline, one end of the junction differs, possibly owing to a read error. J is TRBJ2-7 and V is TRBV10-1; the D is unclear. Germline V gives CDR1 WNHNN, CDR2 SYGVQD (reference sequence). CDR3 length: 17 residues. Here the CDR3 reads CVSSEPLGGPLGYEQYF. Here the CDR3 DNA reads TGCGTCAGCAGTGAGCCCCTGGGCGGCCCTTTGGGTTACGAGCAGTACTTC.

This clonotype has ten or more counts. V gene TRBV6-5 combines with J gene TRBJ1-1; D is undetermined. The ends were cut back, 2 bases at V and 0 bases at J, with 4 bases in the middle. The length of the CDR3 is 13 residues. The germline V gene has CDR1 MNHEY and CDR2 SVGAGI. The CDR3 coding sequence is TGTGCCAGCAGTTACAGCATGAACACTGAAGCTTTCTTT. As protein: CASSYSMNTEAFF.

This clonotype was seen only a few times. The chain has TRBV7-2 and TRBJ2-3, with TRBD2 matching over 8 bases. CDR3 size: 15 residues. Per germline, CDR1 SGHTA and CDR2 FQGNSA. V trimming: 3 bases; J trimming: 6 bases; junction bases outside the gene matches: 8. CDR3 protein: CASSFGLAFSDTQYF. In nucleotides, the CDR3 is TGTGCCAGCAGCTTCGGACTAGCCTTTTCCGATACGCAGTATTTT. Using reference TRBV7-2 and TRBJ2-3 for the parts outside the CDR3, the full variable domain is GAGVSQSPSNKVTEKGKDVELRCDPISGHTALYWYRQSLGQGLEFLIYFQGNSAPDKSGLPSDRFSAERTGGSVSTLTIQRTQQEDSAVYLCASSFGLAFSDTQYFGPGTRLTVL.

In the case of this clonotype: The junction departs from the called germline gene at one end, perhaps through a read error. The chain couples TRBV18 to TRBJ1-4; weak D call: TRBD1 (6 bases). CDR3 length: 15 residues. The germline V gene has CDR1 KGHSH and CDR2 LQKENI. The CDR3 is CAGSPPFPQGEKLFF. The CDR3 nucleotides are TGTGCCGGCTCACCACCGTTTCCACAGGGTGAAAAACTGTTTTTT.

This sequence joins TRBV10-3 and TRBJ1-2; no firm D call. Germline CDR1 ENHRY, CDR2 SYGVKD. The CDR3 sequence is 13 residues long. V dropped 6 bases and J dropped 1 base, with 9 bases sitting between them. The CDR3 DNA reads TGTGCCATCAGCGAAAGGAGTAACTATGGCTACACCTTC. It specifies CAISERSNYGYTF.

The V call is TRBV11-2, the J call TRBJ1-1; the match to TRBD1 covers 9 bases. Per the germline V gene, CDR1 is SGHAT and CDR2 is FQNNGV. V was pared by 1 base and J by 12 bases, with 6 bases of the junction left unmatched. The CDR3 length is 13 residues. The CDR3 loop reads CASSLGGGTGTFF. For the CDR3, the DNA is TGTGCCAGCAGCTTAGGAGGAGGGACAGGGACTTTCTTT.

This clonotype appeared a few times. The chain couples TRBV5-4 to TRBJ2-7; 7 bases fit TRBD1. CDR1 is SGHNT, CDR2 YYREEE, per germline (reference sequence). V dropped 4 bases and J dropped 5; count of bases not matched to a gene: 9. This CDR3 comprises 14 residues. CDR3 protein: CASSRDRVQDEQYF. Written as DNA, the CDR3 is TGTGCCAGCAGCCGCGACAGGGTCCAGGACGAGCAGTACTTC.

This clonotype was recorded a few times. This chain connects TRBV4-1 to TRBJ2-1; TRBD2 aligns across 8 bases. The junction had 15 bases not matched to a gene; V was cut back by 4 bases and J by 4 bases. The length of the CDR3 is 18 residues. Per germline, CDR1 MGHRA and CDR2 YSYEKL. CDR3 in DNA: TGCGCCAGCAGCCGAACACCCCACCCGGGACTAGTGTACAATGAGCAGTTCTTC. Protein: CASSRTPHPGLVYNEQFF.

The CDR3 region is CASSLTSRYYNEQFF. DNA for the CDR3: TGTGCCAGCAGTCTGACTAGCCGGTACTACAATGAGCAGTTCTTC. The V call is TRBV12-3 or TRBV12-4, the J call TRBJ2-1, with 7 bases fitting TRBD2. V gave up 5 bases and J gave up 3 bases; unmatched junction bases: 7. CDR3 size: 15 residues.

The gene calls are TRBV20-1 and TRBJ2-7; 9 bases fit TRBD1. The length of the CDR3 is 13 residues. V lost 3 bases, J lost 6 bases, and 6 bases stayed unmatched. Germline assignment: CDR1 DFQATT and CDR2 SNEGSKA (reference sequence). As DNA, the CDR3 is TGCAGTGCTAGCTCGACAGGGGGATCCGAGCAGTACTTC. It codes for CSASSTGGSEQYF.

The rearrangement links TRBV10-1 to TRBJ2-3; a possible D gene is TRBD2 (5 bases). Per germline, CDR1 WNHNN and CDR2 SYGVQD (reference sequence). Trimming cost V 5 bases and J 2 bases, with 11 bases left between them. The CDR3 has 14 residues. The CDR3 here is CASSPRGATDTQYF. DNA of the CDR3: TGCGCCAGCAGTCCTCGGGGAGCCACAGATACGCAGTATTTT.

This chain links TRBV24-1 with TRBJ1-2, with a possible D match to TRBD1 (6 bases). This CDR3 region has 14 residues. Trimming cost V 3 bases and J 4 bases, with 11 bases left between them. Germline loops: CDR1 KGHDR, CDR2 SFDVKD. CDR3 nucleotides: TGTGCCACCAGTGATCCAGGGGAGAGCTATGGCTACACCTTC. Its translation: CATSDPGESYGYTF.

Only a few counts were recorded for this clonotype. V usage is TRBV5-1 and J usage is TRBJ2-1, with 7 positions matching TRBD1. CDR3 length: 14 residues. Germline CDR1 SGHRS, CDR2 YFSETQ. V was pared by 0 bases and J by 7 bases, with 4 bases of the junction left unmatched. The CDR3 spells CASSLGIQGNEQFF. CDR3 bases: TGCGCCAGCAGCTTGGGGATACAGGGGAATGAGCAGTTCTTC.

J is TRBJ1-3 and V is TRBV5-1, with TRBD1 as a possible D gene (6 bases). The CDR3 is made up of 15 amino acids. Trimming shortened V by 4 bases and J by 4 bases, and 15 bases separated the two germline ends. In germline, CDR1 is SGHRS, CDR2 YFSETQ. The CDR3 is CASSLDRSDGNTIYF. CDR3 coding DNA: TGCGCCAGCAGCCTGGACAGATCGGACGGAAACACCATATATTTT.